The 20 T cell receptor beta chains given below trace back to one sample, sequenced in a study of blood T cell repertoires in COVID-19. Libraries were prepared by immunoSEQ multiplex PCR; TCRdb keeps only in-frame clonotypes and omits some of them. The repertoire holds about 400,000 clones, with around nine tenths as singletons. Source material: peripheral blood. Receptors originate from a woman in her twenties or thirties with acute or convalescent COVID-19.

J is TRBJ1-1 and V is TRBV25-1; possible D gene TRBD1, 6 bases. This CDR3 has 11 residues. The germline V gene has CDR1 MGHDK and CDR2 SYGVNS. V was clipped by 5 bases and J by 10 bases, with 11 bases between them. Here the CDR3 DNA reads TGTGCCAGCAGTACCTCAGGGGTAGCTTTCTTT. This codes for CASSTSGVAFF.

This CDR3 is CAWGRLGSEAFF. In DNA form, the CDR3 reads TGTGCCTGGGGTAGACTAGGGAGCGAAGCTTTCTTT. The chain employs TRBV30 and TRBJ1-1; no definite D call. Germline V gives CDR1 GTSNPN, CDR2 SVGIG (reference sequence). There are 12 residues in the CDR3. V was pared by 5 bases and J by 8 bases, with 15 bases between.

The gene calls are TRBV19 and TRBJ1-5, with D possibly being TRBD1 (5 bases). In germline, CDR1 is LNHDA, CDR2 SQIVND (reference sequence). Trimming took off 7 bases at V and 7 bases at J, with 20 bases between the two ends. This CDR3 has 15 amino acids. CDR3 in amino acids: CASTEPRQIGQPQHF. The CDR3 region has the DNA TGTGCCAGTACCGAGCCGAGACAGATAGGACAGCCCCAGCATTTT. Drawing the rest from reference TRBV19 and TRBJ1-5, the complete variable domain is DGGITQSPKYLFRKEGQNVTLSCEQNLNHDAMYWYRQDPGQGLRLIYYSQIVNDFQKGDIAEGYSVSREKKESFPLTVTSAQKNPTAFYLCASTEPRQIGQPQHFGDGTRLSIL.

In nucleotides, the CDR3 is TGTGCCAGCAGCCCCGGTGGCGGGGGACGCACAGATACGCAGTATTTT. This translates into CASSPGGGGRTDTQYF. The chain employs TRBV7-3 and TRBJ2-3; 7 positions match TRBD2. Per germline, CDR1 SGHTA and CDR2 FQGTGA. V shed 5 bases, J shed 1 base, and the junction held 9 bases outside the gene matches. This CDR3 has 16 amino acids.

This clone has only a few counts. The chain carries TRBV7-9 and TRBJ2-7, with D possibly matching TRBD1 (5 bases). V was clipped by 6 bases and J by 5 bases, with 14 bases between them. Germline CDR1 SEHNR, CDR2 FQNEAQ (reference sequence). CDR3 length: 13 amino acids. The CDR3 region has the DNA TGTGCCAGCAGGGGGCCCGACCAGGACGAGCAGTACTTC. This codes for CASRGPDQDEQYF.

In this sample, this clone turned up a few times. The rearrangement joins TRBV24-1 to TRBJ1-1; 11 bases are a match to TRBD1. The V gene end was trimmed by 1 base and the J gene end by 3 bases; junction bases not matched to a gene: 12. Germline CDR1 reads KGHDR; CDR2 reads SFDVKD. The CDR3 sequence is 19 residues long. This CDR3 is CATSDFWTGGVNADTEAFF. CDR3 DNA: TGTGCCACCAGTGATTTTTGGACAGGGGGCGTTAATGCGGACACTGAAGCTTTCTTT.

This clone has a single count. This sample also contains other DNA sequences that code for the same CDR3. The chain has TRBV27 and TRBJ2-7; 7 positions agree with TRBD1. From germline, CDR1 is MNHEY and CDR2 SMNVEV (reference sequence). The CDR3 runs 14 residues. V lost 3 bases and J lost 0; bases outside the gene matches: 2. The CDR3 region is CASSFRTGSYEQYF. The DNA of the CDR3 is TGTGCCAGCAGTTTTAGGACAGGCTCCTACGAGCAGTACTTC.

The chain is built from TRBV5-4 and TRBJ1-6; 8 nucleotides agree with TRBD1. Losses at the gene ends were 0 bases for V and 6 bases for J; bases not matched to a gene: 8. CDR3 length: 17 residues. CDR1 is SGHNT, CDR2 YYREEE, per germline (reference sequence). CDR3 amino acids: CASSLADRDLFNSPLHF. The DNA for the CDR3 is TGTGCCAGCAGCTTGGCGGACAGGGACCTATTTAATTCACCCCTCCACTTT.

The chain carries TRBV9 and TRBJ2-1; 9 bases are shared with TRBD1. The CDR3 is made up of 16 amino acids. After removal of 4 bases from V and 6 bases from J, the junction contained 11 bases not matched to a gene. CDR1 is SGDLS and CDR2 is YYNGEE in the germline V gene. The CDR3 DNA reads TGTGCCAGCAGCTCATATGGGGGGACAGGGTTCAATGAGCAGTTCTTC. Amino acid sequence: CASSSYGGTGFNEQFF.

The gene calls are TRBV18 and TRBJ1-1, with TRBD1 identical over 7 bases. Unmatched junction bases numbered 15, after V lost 3 bases and J lost 11 bases. CDR1 and CDR2 from the germline V gene are KGHSH and LQKENI. The CDR3 runs 15 residues. The DNA for the CDR3 is TGTGCCAGCTCACCCGGAAAGGGGGCGCCCGTGGGGGCTTTCTTT. As protein: CASSPGKGAPVGAFF.

The chain employs TRBV7-9 and TRBJ2-1; 7 bases are shared with TRBD1. Trimming removed 6 bases from V and 5 bases from J; junction bases left unmatched: 7. The CDR3 has 14 residues. Germline values: CDR1 SEHNR, CDR2 FQNEAQ (reference sequence). The CDR3 protein is CASRPGGYDNEQFF. The CDR3 bases are TGTGCCAGCAGGCCAGGGGGATATGACAATGAGCAGTTCTTC. The whole variable domain, remainder taken from reference TRBV7-9 and TRBJ2-1, is DTGVSQNPRHKITKRGQNVTFRCDPISEHNRLYWYRQTLGQGPEFLTYFQNEAQLEKSRLLSDRFSAERPKGSFSTLEIQRTEQGDSAMYLCASRPGGYDNEQFFGPGTRLTVL.

The V gene is TRBV28, the J gene TRBJ1-5; D unclear. Trimming cost V 8 bases and J 2 bases, with 16 bases left between them. This CDR3 is built from 15 residues. Per germline, CDR1 MDHEN and CDR2 SYDVKM. The CDR3 loop is CASAPWQYGNQPQHF. The CDR3 DNA is TGTGCCAGCGCCCCGTGGCAGTATGGCAATCAGCCCCAGCATTTT.

The chain links TRBV27 to TRBJ2-4, with 8 bases aligning to TRBD2. Germline V gene data show CDR1 as MNHEY and CDR2 as SMNVEV (reference sequence). V shed 4 bases and J 7 bases; nucleotides not matched to a gene: 3. CDR3 length: 13 residues. The CDR3 sequence is CASSSGGENIQYF. The CDR3 bases are TGTGCCAGCAGTTCCGGGGGGGAGAACATTCAGTACTTC.

This clone was picked up one time. The CDR3 sequence: CASSLLGERSYNEQFF. For the CDR3, the DNA is TGCGCCAGCAGCTTGCTAGGGGAACGGTCCTACAATGAGCAGTTCTTC. The rearrangement uses TRBV5-1 and TRBJ2-1; possible D gene TRBD1, 5 bases. This CDR3 comprises 16 residues. V lost 1 base to trimming and J lost 1 base, with 12 bases between them. Per germline, CDR1 SGHRS and CDR2 YFSETQ.

The chain recombines TRBV5-6 with TRBJ2-3; 7 nucleotides line up with TRBD2. The V segment lost 4 bases and the J segment 2 bases; nucleotides outside the gene matches: 10. Germline CDR1 reads SGHDT; CDR2 reads YYEEEE. The CDR3 loop spans 16 amino acids. CDR3 nucleotide sequence: TGTGCCAGCAGCCTGGGGCTAGCGGCTCCCACAGATACGCAGTATTTT. Encoded protein: CASSLGLAAPTDTQYF.

The chain uses TRBV12-3 or TRBV12-4 and TRBJ2-1; no definite D call. This CDR3 contains 13 residues. With 1 base removed from V and 5 bases from J, the gap between germline ends came to 6 bases. The CDR3, as DNA: TGTGCCAGCAGTTTAGGGCAGAACAATGAGCAGTTCTTC. It translates to CASSLGQNNEQFF.

The chain couples TRBV5-4 to TRBJ1-3; 7 bases are shared with TRBD1. Looked up from germline, CDR1 is SGHNT and CDR2 is YYREEE (reference sequence). The CDR3 covers 15 residues. J was trimmed by 3 bases and V by 3 bases; bases with no gene match: 6. CDR3 DNA sequence: TGTGCCAGCAGCTCGCATACAGGGGATGGAAACACCATATATTTT. Translation gives CASSSHTGDGNTIYF.

The chain carries TRBV15 and TRBJ1-4, with 10 bases aligning to TRBD1. Trimming removed 7 bases from V and 6 bases from J; junction bases left unmatched: 14. This CDR3 has 17 residues. Germline V gene data show CDR1 as LNHNV and CDR2 as YYDKDF (reference sequence). The CDR3 sequence is CATMDRDRGNVDEKLFF. The CDR3 DNA sequence: TGTGCCACCATGGATCGGGACAGGGGCAACGTGGATGAAAAACTGTTTTTT. Full variable domain (rest looked up from reference TRBV15 and TRBJ1-4): DAMVIQNPRYQVTQFGKPVTLSCSQTLNHNVMYWYQQKSSQAPKLLFHYYDKDFNNEADTPDNFQSRRPNTSFCFLDIRSPGLGDTAMYLCATMDRDRGNVDEKLFFGSGTQLSVL.

V usage is TRBV24-1 and J usage is TRBJ2-3; D unclear. Germline V gene sequence: CDR1 KGHDR, CDR2 SFDVKD. The CDR3 is 15 residues long. V shed 3 bases and J shed 0 bases, with 9 bases lying between them. The CDR3 region is CATSDPTRSTDTQYF. The CDR3 nucleotides are TGTGCCACCAGTGATCCGACACGAAGCACAGATACGCAGTATTTT.

The chain joins TRBV28 to TRBJ1-5, with TRBD1 matching 7 bases. CDR3 length equals 16 residues. Germline V gives CDR1 MDHEN, CDR2 SYDVKM. V trimming: 4 bases; J trimming: 1 base; junction bases outside the gene matches: 7. The DNA of the CDR3 is TGTGCCAGCAGTTCCCGAAGACAGGGCAGCAATCAGCCCCAGCATTTT. Translated, it gives CASSSRRQGSNQPQHF.